This T cell receptor (beta chain) was retrieved from a study of cytomegalovirus exposure and HLA in healthy donors. Background on the study: Approximately 85 million unique TCRs from HLA-typed donors were held in an early data release.

Use of 60 Vbeta and 13 Jbeta primers characterized the PCR. The data were produced by immunoSEQ multiplex PCR, yet TCRdb's version contains in-frame clones alone and is incomplete. Here the sample spans 180,000 or so clones, more than 75% being singletons. Study-wide findings and caveats: Exclusion as indistinguishable affected some V segments, including TRBV6-2 and TRBV6-3.

Comments on this clone: The antigen remains undetermined.

Trimming at V came to 0 bases and at J to 0 bases, leaving 3 bases not matched to a gene. From germline, CDR1 is SGHDT and CDR2 YYEEEE. The CDR3 covers 15 residues. The J gene is TRBJ2-7, the V gene TRBV5-6, with 7 bases that match TRBD1. This TCR was recovered from a middle-aged man in good health and CMV-seronegative. The sample consisted of PBMCs. The CDR3 bases are TGTGCCAGCAGCTTGGGACAGGGTCTCTCCTACGAGCAGTACTTC. It specifies CASSLGQGLSYEQYF. Together with reference TRBV5-6 and TRBJ2-7, the CDR3 gives the full variable domain: DAGVTQSPTHLIKTRGQQVTLRCSPKSGHDTVSWYQQALGQGPQFIFQYYEEEERQRGNFPDRFSGHQFPNYSSELNVNALLLGDSALYLCASSLGQGLSYEQYFGPGTRLTVT.